Reported below is one TCR beta chain. Its antigen is not identified. Generated by immunoSEQ multiplex PCR, the TCRdb table keeps only in-frame clones and is missing some. The sample yields roughly 80,000 clones, 70% to 90% seen once. Germline CDR1 MNHEY, CDR2 SVGAGI. This CDR3 is 11 amino acids long. V lost 7 bases, J lost 5 bases, and 8 bases lay in between. Blood samples were obtained at baseline, cycle 4 day 1, and cycle 7 day 1. This sample was taken from a study of OX40 agonist ivuxolimab in advanced cancers. General study findings and limits: Doses of 0.1 to 3.0 mg/kg were accompanied by clonal expansion of CD4+ and CD8+ blood T cells by week 6.

This sample comprised CD4+ or CD8+ T cells sorted from blood, obtained in a trial of the OX40 agonist ivuxolimab. The TCR sequence derives from an adult with an advanced solid tumor such as melanoma, head and neck, liver or kidney cancer. This chain uses TRBV6-5 with TRBJ1-1; no definite D call. The CDR3 spells CASNGATEAFF. CDR3 bases: TGTGCCAGCAATGGAGCGACTGAAGCTTTCTTT.